This paragraph reports one TCR beta chain. Assay used: immunoSEQ multiplex PCR; TCRdb lists only in-frame clones, some missing. The data hold 40,000 or so clones, with about four fifths observed a single time. This record comes from a study of sequential checkpoint blockade in melanoma. Study-wide background: Each arm's sequence ended with maintenance nivolumab.

The treatment: randomized to nivolumab then ipilimumab (arm A) or the reverse (arm B). No patient had prior DNA-damaging chemotherapy. Sorted cells were live CD3+CD8+, lacking CD19 and CD56, from PBMCs. This CDR3 comprises 13 residues. From germline, CDR1 is SQVTM and CDR2 ANQGSEA. The material was CD8+ T cells sorted from blood (inferred from file names), obtained from a patient given nivolumab and ipilimumab in sequence. The clonotype comes from a human donor with melanoma. The V and J genes are TRBV29-1 and TRBJ2-5; TRBD1 matches at 11 bases. The J call may not be correct, given that the DNA end is closer to TRBJ2-7. CDR3 DNA sequence: TGCAGCGCGGGTGGACAGGGGGCTTACGAGCAGTACTTC. Its translation: CSAGGQGAYEQYF.